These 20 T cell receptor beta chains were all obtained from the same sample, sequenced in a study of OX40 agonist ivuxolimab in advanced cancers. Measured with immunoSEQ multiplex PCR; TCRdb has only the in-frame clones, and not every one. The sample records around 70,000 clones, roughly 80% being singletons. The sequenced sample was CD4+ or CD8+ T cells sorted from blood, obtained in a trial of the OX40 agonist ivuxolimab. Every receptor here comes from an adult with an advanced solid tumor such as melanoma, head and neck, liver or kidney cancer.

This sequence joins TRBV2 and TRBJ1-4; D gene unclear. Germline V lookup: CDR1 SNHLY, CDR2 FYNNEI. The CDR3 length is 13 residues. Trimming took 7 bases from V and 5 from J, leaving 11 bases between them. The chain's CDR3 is CASKAQQNEKLFF. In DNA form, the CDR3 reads TGTGCCAGCAAGGCACAGCAAAATGAAAAACTGTTTTTT.

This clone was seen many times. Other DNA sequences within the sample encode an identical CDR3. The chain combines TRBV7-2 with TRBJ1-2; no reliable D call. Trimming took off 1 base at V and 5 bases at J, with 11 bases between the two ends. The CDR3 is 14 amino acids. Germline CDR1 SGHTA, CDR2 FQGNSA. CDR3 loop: CASSLDAGKYGYTF. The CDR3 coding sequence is TGTGCCAGCAGCTTAGATGCGGGGAAATATGGCTACACCTTC.

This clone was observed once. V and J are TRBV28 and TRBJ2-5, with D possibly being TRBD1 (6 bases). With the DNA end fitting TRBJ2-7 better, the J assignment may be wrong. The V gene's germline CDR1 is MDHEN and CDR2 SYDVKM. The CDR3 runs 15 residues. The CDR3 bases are TGTGCCAGCAGTCGAGGGGGACCGTCCCCTTACGAGCAGTACTTC. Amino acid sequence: CASSRGGPSPYEQYF.

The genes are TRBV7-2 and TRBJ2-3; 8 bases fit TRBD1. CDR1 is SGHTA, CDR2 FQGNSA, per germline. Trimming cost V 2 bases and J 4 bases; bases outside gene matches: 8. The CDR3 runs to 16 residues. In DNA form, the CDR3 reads TGTGCCAGCAGCTTAAGTTCAGGGGGCGCATCAGATACGCAGTATTTT. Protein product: CASSLSSGGASDTQYF.

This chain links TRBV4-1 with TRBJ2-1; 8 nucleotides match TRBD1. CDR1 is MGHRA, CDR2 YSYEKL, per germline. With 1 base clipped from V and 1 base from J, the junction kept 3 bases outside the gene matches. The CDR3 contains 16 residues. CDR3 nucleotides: TGCGCCAGCAGCCAAGTCAGGGGGCTATCCTACAATGAGCAGTTCTTC. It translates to CASSQVRGLSYNEQFF.

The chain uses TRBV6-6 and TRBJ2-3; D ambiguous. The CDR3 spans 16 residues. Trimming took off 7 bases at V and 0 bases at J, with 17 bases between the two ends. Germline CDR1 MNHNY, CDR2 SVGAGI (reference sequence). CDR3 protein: CASTPLEEYSTDTQYF. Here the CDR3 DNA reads TGTGCCAGCACCCCTCTCGAGGAATACAGCACAGATACGCAGTATTTT.

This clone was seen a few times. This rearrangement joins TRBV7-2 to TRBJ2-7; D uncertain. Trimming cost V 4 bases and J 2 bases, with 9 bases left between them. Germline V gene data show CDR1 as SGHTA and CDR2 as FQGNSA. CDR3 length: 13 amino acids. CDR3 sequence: CASSSVPPYEQYF. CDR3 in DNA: TGTGCCAGCAGCTCCGTTCCGCCCTACGAGCAGTACTTC.

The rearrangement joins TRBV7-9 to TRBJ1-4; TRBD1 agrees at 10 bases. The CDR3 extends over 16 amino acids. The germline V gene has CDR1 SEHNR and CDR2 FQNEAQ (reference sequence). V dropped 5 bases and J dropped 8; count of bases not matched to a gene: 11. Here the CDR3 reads CASSAETGGEEEKLFF. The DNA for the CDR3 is TGTGCCAGCAGCGCCGAGACAGGGGGCGAAGAAGAAAAACTGTTTTTT.

CDR3 region: CASSPSADLAKNIQYF. The CDR3 nucleotides are TGTGCCAGCTCACCGTCCGCGGATCTAGCCAAAAACATTCAGTACTTC. This chain links TRBV18 with TRBJ2-4; D ambiguous. Per the germline V gene, CDR1 is KGHSH and CDR2 is LQKENI. The CDR3 has 16 amino acids. The germline V and J ends were trimmed by 3 bases and 0 bases, with 12 bases remaining between them. The full variable domain, with the rest looked up from reference TRBV18 and TRBJ2-4, is NAGVMQNPRHLVRRRGQEARLRCSPMKGHSHVYWYRQLPEEGLKFMVYLQKENIIDESGMPKERFSAEFPKEGPSILRIQQVVRGDSAAYFCASSPSADLAKNIQYFGAGTRLSVL.

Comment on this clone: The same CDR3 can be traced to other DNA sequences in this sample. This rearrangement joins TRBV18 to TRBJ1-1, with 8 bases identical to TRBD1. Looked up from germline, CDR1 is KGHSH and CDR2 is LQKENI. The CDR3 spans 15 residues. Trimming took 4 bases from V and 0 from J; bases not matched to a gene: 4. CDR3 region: CASSLQTGVNTEAFF. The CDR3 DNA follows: TGTGCCAGCTCACTACAGACAGGGGTGAACACTGAAGCTTTCTTT. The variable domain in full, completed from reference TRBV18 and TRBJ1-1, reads NAGVMQNPRHLVRRRGQEARLRCSPMKGHSHVYWYRQLPEEGLKFMVYLQKENIIDESGMPKERFSAEFPKEGPSILRIQQVVRGDSAAYFCASSLQTGVNTEAFFGQGTRLTVV.

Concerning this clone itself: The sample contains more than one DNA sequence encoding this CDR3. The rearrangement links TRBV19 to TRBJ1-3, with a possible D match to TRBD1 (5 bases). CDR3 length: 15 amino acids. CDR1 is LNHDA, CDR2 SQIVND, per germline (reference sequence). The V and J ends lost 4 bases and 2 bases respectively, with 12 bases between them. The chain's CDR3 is CASSTTGTAGNTIYF. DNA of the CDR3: TGTGCCAGTAGTACTACCGGGACGGCTGGAAACACCATATATTTT.

Here the CDR3 reads CASSYGEGSTNEKLFF. CDR3 coding DNA: TGTGCCAGCAGCTACGGCGAGGGTTCGACTAATGAAAAACTGTTTTTT. The rearrangement links TRBV2 to TRBJ1-4, with D unresolved. The CDR3 extends over 16 amino acids. CDR1 is SNHLY and CDR2 is FYNNEI in the germline V gene. V was shortened by 6 bases and J by 2 bases, with 16 bases between the two germline ends.

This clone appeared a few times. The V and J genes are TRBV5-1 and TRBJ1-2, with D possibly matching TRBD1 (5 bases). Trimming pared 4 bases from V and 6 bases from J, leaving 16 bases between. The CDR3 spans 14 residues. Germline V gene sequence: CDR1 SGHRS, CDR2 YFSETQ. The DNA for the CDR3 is TGCGCCAGCAGCCTCTCCGGGACCCCCAATGGCTACACCTTC. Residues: CASSLSGTPNGYTF.

This CDR3 is CASSLNRGRSETQYF. CDR3 nucleotides: TGTGCCAGCAGCTTGAACAGGGGAAGAAGTGAGACCCAGTACTTC. The gene calls are TRBV5-4 and TRBJ2-5; TRBD1 agrees at 7 bases. The CDR3 covers 15 residues. CDR1 is SGHNT and CDR2 is YYREEE in the germline V gene (reference sequence). V was pared by 1 base and J by 5 bases, with 8 bases of the junction left unmatched.

CDR3 in amino acids: CASSPRQEELFF. The CDR3 bases are TGTGCCAGCAGCCCAAGACAGGAGGAGCTGTTTTTT. The J gene is TRBJ2-2, the V gene TRBV7-9; D might be TRBD1 (6 bases). The V end was cut by 5 bases, the J end by 10 bases, with 11 bases between. There are 12 residues in the CDR3. Germline V gene lookup returns CDR1 SEHNR and CDR2 FQNEAQ (reference sequence).

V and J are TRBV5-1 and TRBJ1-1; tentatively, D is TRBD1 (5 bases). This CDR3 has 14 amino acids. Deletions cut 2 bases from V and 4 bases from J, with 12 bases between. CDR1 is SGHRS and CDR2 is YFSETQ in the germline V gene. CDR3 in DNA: TGCGCCAGCAGCTTTGGGGGGTTCGGCACTGAAGCTTTCTTT. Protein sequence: CASSFGGFGTEAFF.

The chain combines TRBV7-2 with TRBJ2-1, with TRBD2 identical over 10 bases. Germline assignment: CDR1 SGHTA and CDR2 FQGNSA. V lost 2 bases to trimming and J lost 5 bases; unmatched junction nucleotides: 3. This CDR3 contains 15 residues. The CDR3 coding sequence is TGTGCCAGCAGCTTAAGCGGGGGGGGCCACAATGAGCAGTTCTTC. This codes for CASSLSGGGHNEQFF.

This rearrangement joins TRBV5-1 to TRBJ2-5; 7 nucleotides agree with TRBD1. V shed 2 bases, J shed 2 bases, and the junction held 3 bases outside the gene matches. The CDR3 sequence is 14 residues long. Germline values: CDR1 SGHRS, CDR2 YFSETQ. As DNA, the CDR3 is TGCGCCAGCAGCTTTCAGGGGGAACAAGAGACCCAGTACTTC. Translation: CASSFQGEQETQYF. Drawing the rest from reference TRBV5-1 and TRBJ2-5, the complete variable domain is KAGVTQTPRYLIKTRGQQVTLSCSPISGHRSVSWYQQTPGQGLQFLFEYFSETQRNKGNFPGRFSGRQFSNSRSEMNVSTLELGDSALYLCASSFQGEQETQYFGPGTRLLVL.

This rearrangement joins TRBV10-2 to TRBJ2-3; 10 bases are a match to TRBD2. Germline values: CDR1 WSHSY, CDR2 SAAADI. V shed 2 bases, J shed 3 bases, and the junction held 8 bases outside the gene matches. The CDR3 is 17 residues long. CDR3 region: CASSEEGKRGGTDTQYF. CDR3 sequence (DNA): TGCGCCAGCAGTGAGGAAGGGAAGCGGGGGGGTACAGATACGCAGTATTTT.

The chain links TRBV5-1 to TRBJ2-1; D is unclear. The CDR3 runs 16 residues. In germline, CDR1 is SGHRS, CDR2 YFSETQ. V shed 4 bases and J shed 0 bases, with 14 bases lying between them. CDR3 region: CASSAMGLDSYNEQFF. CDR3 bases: TGCGCCAGCAGCGCCATGGGCCTGGACTCCTACAATGAGCAGTTCTTC.